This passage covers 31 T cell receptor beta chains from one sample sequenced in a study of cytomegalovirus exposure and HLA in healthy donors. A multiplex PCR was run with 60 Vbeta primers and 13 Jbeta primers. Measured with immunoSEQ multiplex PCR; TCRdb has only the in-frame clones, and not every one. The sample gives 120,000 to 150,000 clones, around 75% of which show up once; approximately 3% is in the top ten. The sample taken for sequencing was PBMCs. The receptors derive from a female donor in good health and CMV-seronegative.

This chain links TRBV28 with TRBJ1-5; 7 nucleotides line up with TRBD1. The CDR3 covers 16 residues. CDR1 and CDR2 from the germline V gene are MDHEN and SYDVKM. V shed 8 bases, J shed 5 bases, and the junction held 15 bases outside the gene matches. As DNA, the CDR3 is TGTGCCAGCCTCCGAGGAAAAGGGGGCGTGTATCAGCCCCAGCATTTT. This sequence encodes CASLRGKGGVYQPQHF. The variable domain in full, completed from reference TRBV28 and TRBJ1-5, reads DVKVTQSSRYLVKRTGEKVFLECVQDMDHENMFWYRQDPGLGLRLIYFSYDVKMKEKGDIPEGYSVSREKKERFSLILESASTNQTSMYLCASLRGKGGVYQPQHFGDGTRLSIL.

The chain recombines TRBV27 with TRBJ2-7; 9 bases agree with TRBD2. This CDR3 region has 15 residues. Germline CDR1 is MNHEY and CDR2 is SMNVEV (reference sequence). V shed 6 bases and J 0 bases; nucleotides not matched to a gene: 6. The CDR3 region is CASRLTSGFSYEQYF. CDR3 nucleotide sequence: TGTGCCAGCAGATTGACTAGCGGTTTCTCCTACGAGCAGTACTTC.

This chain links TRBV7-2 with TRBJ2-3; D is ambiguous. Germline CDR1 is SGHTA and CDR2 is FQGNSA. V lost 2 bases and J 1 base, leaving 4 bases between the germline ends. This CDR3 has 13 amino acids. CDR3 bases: TGTGCCAGCAGCTTACAGGGCACAGATACGCAGTATTTT. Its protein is CASSLQGTDTQYF.

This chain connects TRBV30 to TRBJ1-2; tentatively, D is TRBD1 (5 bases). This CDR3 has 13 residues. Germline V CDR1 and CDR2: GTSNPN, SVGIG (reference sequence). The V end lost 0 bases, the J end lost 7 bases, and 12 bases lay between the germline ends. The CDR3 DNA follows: TGTGCCTGGAGTGTACGGGGGAGGAGTGGCTACACCTTC. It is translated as CAWSVRGRSGYTF.

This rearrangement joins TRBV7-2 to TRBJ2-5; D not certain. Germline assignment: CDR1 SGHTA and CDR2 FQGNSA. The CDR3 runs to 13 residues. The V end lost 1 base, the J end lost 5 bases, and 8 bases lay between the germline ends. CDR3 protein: CASSLEARETQYF. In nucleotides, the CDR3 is TGTGCCAGCAGCTTAGAGGCGCGGGAGACCCAGTACTTC.

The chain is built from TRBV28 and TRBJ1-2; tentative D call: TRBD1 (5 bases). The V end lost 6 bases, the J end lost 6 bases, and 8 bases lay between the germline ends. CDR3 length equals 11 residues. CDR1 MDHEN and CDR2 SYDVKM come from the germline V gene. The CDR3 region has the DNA TGTGCCAGCAGCCTAGGGGATGGCTACACCTTC. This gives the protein CASSLGDGYTF.

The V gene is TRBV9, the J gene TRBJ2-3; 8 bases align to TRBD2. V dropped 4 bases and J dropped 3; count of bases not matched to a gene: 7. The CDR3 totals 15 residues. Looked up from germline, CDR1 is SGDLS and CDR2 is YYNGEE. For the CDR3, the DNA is TGTGCCAGCAGCACGGGACTAGGAATGACAGATACGCAGTATTTT. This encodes CASSTGLGMTDTQYF.

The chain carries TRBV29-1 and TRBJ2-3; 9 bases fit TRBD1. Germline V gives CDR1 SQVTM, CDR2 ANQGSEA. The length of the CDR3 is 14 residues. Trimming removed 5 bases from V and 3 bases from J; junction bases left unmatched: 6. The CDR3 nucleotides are TGCAGCGTTCCCAGGGACAGGGCAACAGATACGCAGTATTTT. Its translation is CSVPRDRATDTQYF.

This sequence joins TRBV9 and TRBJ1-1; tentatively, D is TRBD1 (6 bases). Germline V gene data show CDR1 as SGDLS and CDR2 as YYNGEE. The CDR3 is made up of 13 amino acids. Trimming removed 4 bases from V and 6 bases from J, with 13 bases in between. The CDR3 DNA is TGTGCCAGCAGCTACGGGGGGGCCCCTGAAGCTTTCTTT. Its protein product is CASSYGGAPEAFF.

CDR3 in DNA: TGCGCCAGCAGCATTCGACTAGCGGGGTTTACTTACGAGCAGTACTTC. Protein product: CASSIRLAGFTYEQYF. The rearrangement links TRBV4-3 to TRBJ2-5; 11 bases are a match to TRBD2. The J call may be faulty, since TRBJ2-7 better matches the DNA end. Germline V gene sequence: CDR1 LGHNA, CDR2 YSLEER. The CDR3 sequence is 16 residues long.

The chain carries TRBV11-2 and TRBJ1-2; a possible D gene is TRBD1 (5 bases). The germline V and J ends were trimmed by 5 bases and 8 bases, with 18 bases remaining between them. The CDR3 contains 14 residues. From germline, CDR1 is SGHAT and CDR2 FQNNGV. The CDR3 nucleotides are TGTGCCAGCAGCCTGGGACTCCTAGGCGACGGCTACACCTTC. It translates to CASSLGLLGDGYTF.

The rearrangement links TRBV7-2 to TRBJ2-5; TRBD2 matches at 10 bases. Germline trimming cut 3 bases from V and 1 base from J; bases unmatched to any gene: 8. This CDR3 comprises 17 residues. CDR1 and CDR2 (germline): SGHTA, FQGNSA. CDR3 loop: CASSLGQAGGPQETQYF. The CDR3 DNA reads TGTGCCAGCAGCTTGGGCCAAGCGGGAGGGCCCCAAGAGACCCAGTACTTC.

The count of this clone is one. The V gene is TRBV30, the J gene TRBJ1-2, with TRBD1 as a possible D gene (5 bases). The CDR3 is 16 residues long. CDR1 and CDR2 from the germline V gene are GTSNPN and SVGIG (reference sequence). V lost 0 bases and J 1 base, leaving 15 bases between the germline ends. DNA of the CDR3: TGTGCCTGGAGTGTTGATAGGGGCCCACTTAACTATGGCTACACCTTC. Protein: CAWSVDRGPLNYGYTF.

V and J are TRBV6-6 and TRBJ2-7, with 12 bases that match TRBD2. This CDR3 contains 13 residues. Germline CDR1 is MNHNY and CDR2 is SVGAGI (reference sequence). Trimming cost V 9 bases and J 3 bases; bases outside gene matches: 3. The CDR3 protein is CASTSGRLYEQYF. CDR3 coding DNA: TGTGCCAGTACTAGCGGGAGGCTCTACGAGCAGTACTTC.

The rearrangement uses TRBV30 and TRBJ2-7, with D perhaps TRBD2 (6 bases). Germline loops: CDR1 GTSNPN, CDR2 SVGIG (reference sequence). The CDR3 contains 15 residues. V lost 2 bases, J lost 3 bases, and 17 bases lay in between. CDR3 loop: CAWSTSAMGGYEQYF. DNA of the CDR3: TGTGCCTGGAGTACCTCCGCTATGGGGGGCTACGAGCAGTACTTC.

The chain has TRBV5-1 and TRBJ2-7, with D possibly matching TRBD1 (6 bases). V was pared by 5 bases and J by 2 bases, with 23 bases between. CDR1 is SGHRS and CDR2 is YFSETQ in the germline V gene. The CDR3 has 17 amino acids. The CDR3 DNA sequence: TGCGCCAGCAGTTTCGACGCCGGGACAACCCTCGCCTACGAGCAGTACTTC. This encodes CASSFDAGTTLAYEQYF.

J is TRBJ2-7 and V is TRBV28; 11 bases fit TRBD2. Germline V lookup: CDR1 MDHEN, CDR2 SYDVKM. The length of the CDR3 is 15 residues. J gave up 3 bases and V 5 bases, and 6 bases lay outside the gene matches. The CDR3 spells CASSHPGTSGYEQYF. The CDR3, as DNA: TGTGCCAGCAGTCATCCGGGGACTAGCGGCTACGAGCAGTACTTC.

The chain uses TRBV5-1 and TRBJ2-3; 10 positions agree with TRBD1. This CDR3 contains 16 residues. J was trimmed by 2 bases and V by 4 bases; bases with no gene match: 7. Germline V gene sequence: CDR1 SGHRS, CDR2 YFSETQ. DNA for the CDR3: TGCGCCAGCAGCCAAGAGGGACAGGGGCACACAGATACGCAGTATTTT. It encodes CASSQEGQGHTDTQYF.

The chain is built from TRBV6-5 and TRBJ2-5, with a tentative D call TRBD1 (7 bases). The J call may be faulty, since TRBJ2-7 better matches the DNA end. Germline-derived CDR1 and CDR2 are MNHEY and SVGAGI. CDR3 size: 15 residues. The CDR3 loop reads CASSPEGATSNEQYF. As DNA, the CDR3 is TGTGCCAGCAGTCCCGAGGGGGCTACTAGCAACGAGCAGTACTTC.

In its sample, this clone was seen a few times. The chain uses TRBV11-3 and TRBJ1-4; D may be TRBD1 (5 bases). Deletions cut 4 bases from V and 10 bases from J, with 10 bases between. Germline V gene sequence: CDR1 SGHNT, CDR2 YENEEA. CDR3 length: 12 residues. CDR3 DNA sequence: TGTGCCAGCAGCTCGTCGGGGGGAAAACTGTTTTTT. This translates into CASSSSGGKLFF.

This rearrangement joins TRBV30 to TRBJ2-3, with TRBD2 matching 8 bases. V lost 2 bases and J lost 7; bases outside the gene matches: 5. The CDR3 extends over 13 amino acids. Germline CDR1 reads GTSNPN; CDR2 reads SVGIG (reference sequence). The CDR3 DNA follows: TGTGCCTGGAGTCGGGGGGGGCCGAATACGCAGTATTTT. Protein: CAWSRGGPNTQYF.

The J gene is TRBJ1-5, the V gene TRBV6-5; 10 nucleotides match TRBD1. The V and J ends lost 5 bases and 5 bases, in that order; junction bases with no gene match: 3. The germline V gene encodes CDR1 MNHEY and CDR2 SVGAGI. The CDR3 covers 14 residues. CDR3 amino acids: CASSPDRGDQPQHF. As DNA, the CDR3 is TGTGCCAGCAGTCCGGACAGGGGGGATCAGCCCCAGCATTTT.

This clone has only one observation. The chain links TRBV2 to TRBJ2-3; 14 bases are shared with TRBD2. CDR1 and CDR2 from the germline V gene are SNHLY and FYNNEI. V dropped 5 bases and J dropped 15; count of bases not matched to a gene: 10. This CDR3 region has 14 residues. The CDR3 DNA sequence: TGTGCCAGCAGTTATGGGGGACTAGCGGGGGCCCCATATTTT. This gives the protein CASSYGGLAGAPYF.

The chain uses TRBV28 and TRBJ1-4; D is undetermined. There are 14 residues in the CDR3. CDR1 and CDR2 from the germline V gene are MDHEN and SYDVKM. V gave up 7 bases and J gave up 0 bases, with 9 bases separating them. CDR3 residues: CASTPLTTNEKLFF. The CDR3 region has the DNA TGTGCCAGCACCCCCCTTACAACTAATGAAAAACTGTTTTTT.

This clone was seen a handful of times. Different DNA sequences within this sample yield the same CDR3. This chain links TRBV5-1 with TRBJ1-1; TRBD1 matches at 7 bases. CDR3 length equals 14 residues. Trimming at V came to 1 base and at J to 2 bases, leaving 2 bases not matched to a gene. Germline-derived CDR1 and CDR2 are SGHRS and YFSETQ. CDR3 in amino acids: CASSLRQGNTEAFF. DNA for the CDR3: TGCGCCAGCAGCTTGAGACAGGGAAACACTGAAGCTTTCTTT.

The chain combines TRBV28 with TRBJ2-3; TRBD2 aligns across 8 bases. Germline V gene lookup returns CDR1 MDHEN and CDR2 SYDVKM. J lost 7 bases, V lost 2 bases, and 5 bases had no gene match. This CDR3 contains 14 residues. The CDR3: CASSLGGGRNTQYF. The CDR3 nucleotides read TGTGCCAGCAGTTTAGGCGGGGGGAGGAATACGCAGTATTTT. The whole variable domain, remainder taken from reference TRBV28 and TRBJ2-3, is DVKVTQSSRYLVKRTGEKVFLECVQDMDHENMFWYRQDPGLGLRLIYFSYDVKMKEKGDIPEGYSVSREKKERFSLILESASTNQTSMYLCASSLGGGRNTQYFGPGTRLTVL.

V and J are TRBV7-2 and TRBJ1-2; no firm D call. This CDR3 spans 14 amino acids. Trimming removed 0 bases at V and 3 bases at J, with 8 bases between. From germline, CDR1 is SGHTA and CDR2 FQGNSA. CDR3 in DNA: TGTGCCAGCAGCTTAGCTGGCAGATACTATGGCTACACCTTC. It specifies CASSLAGRYYGYTF.

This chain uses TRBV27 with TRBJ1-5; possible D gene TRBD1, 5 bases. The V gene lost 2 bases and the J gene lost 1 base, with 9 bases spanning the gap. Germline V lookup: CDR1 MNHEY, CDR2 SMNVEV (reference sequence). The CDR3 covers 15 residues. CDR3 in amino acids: CASSLTQGSNQPQHF. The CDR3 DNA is TGTGCCAGCAGTTTAACCCAGGGCAGCAATCAGCCCCAGCATTTT.

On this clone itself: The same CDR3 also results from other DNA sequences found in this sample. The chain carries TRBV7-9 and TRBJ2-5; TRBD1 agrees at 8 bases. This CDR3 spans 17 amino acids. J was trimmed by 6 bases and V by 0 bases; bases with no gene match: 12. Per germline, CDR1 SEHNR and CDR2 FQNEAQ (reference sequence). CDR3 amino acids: CASSLAWRTGRNKTQYF. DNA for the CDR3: TGTGCCAGCAGCTTAGCGTGGAGGACAGGGCGTAACAAGACCCAGTACTTC.

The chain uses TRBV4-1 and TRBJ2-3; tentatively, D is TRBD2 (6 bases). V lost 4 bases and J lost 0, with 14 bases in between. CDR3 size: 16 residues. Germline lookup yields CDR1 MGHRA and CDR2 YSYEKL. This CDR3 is CASSPRAGPSTDTQYF. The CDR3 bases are TGCGCCAGCAGCCCGAGGGCGGGGCCTAGCACAGATACGCAGTATTTT.

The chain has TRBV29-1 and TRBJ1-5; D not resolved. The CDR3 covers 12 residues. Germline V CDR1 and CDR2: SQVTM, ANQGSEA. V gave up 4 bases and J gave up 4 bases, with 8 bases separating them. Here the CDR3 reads CSVGQRNQPQHF. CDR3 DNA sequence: TGCAGCGTTGGGCAACGAAATCAGCCCCAGCATTTT.